This TCR beta chain was found in a study of Graves' ophthalmopathy and Graves' hyperthyroidism. Regarding the study as a whole: The authors also found most expanded thyroid clonotypes above 0.001 frequency in blood.

As to this clonotype: The target antigen is unknown.

Trimming removed 3 bases at V and 4 bases at J, with 6 bases between. The CDR3 is 13 amino acids. Germline lookup yields CDR1 MNHEY and CDR2 SVGAGI. RNA transcripts were the source from which TCR beta CDR3 regions were amplified. A first-round RT-PCR used HTBI primers, followed by a second-round multiplex PCR. TCRdb reprocessed the multiplex PCR reads via MiXCR and lists one record per CDR3 protein. The sample lists almost 400,000 distinct CDR3 sequences, 15% to 20% occurring once. CAS ≥3, NOSPECS ≥4, moderate-to-severe activity and duration under 3 months marked donors with ophthalmopathy. Excluded were patients with other autoimmune diseases, uncontrolled infections, pregnancy or lactation.

V usage is TRBV6-5 and J usage is TRBJ2-2; D ambiguous. The specimen was peripheral blood. The source of this sequence is a woman aged 18-29 years with Graves' ophthalmopathy. CDR3 in DNA: TGTGCCAGCAGTTATATTTCCACCGGGGAGCTGTTTTTT. It encodes CASSYISTGELFF.